The rows below give T cell receptor beta chains drawn from one sample of a study of blood T cell repertoires in COVID-19. Sequenced by immunoSEQ multiplex PCR; TCRdb stores in-frame clones only, minus some. The data hold 120,000 to 150,000 clones, with roughly four fifths observed a single time. Sample: peripheral blood. Source of these receptors: a human donor in a cohort sampled during active COVID-19. The CDR3 runs from the conserved cysteine through the conserved F or W. Each record gives: CDR3 protein, CDR3 DNA, clone size, V gene, J gene, D gene. D genes are given only for firm matches. Clone sizes are given selectively: once, few, many, or a class where the clone is expanded.

CASSLGGDPQETQYF,TGTGCCAGCAGCTTAGGCGGGGACCCCCAAGAGACCCAGTACTTC,-,TRBV11-3,TRBJ2-5,-
CASSIDRVGEKLFF,TGTGCCAGCAGCATCGACAGGGTCGGTGAAAAACTGTTTTTT,once,TRBV7-9,TRBJ1-4,TRBD1
CASSETLPGVRDGYTF,TGTGCCAGCAGTGAAACCCTCCCGGGGGTTAGGGATGGCTACACCTTC,few,TRBV2,TRBJ1-2,-
CASSGGVLGTQYF,TGTGCCAGCAGCGGGGGGGTTCTTGGGACCCAGTACTTC,once,TRBV3-1/TRBV3-2,TRBJ2-5,TRBD2
CASSPLRLDSSSGNTIYF,TGTGCCAGCTCACCACTCAGACTAGACTCAAGCTCTGGAAACACCATATATTTT,-,TRBV18,TRBJ1-3,-
CASSEDHGTESNQPQHF,TGTGCCAGCAGTGAAGACCACGGGACAGAAAGCAATCAGCCCCAGCATTTT,-,TRBV6-1,TRBJ1-5,TRBD1
CASSGESGSNQPQHF,TGTGCCAGCTCCGGGGAAAGTGGAAGCAATCAGCCCCAGCATTTT,-,TRBV2,TRBJ1-5,-
CASSPRGVGTNEKLFF,TGTGCCAGCAGCCCTCGGGGGGTTGGGACTAATGAAAAACTGTTTTTT,-,TRBV2,TRBJ1-4,-
CASSPPDRGIAFF,TGTGCCAGCTCACCACCGGACAGGGGGATAGCTTTCTTT,-,TRBV18,TRBJ1-1,TRBD1
CASSITTRTGGAKTQYF,TGTGCCAGTAGTATTACCACGAGGACAGGGGGCGCGAAGACCCAGTACTTC,-,TRBV19,TRBJ2-5,TRBD1
CATSSAGRPRYTF,TGTGCCACCAGTTCCGCAGGGAGGCCCCGCTACACCTTC,-,TRBV24-1,TRBJ1-2,-
CATSHPPQGNTEAFF,TGTGCCACCAGCCATCCCCCACAGGGGAACACTGAAGCTTTCTTT,-,TRBV15,TRBJ1-1,-
CASSEATGEVLGYTF,TGCGCCAGCAGCGAGGCGACAGGGGAGGTGTTGGGCTACACCTTC,-,TRBV5-1,TRBJ1-2,TRBD1
CASSQSPGQYNSPLHF,TGTGCCAGCAGCCAAAGCCCGGGACAGTATAATTCACCCCTCCACTTT,-,TRBV5-4,TRBJ1-6,TRBD1
CASSPQGQSSYNSPLHF,TGCGCCAGCAGCCCCCAAGGACAGAGCTCCTATAATTCACCCCTCCACTTT,-,TRBV5-1,TRBJ1-6,-
CASSPGLAEQETQYF,TGTGCCAGCTCACCAGGTCTAGCGGAACAAGAGACCCAGTACTTC,-,TRBV18,TRBJ2-5,TRBD2
CASSQGGRTGAGTGELFF,TGTGCCAGCAGCCAAGGGGGGCGAACAGGGGCTGGAACCGGGGAGCTGTTTTTT,-,TRBV3-1/TRBV3-2,TRBJ2-2,TRBD1
CASSGPDFGTVDNEQFF,TGTGCCAGCAGTGGACCCGACTTTGGGACAGTAGACAATGAGCAGTTCTTC,-,TRBV2,TRBJ2-1,TRBD1
CASRPGQGDSPLHF,TGTGCCAGCAGGCCGGGACAGGGGGATTCACCCCTCCACTTT,-,TRBV6-5,TRBJ1-6,TRBD1
CATSRGGAWTEAFF,TGTGCCACCAGCAGGGGGGGGGCTTGGACTGAAGCTTTCTTT,-,TRBV15,TRBJ1-1,-
CASRDRGIPSPQHF,TGTGCCAGCAGGGACAGGGGGATCCCATCGCCCCAGCATTTT,once,TRBV2,TRBJ1-5,TRBD1
CASSLVPDLNTEAFF,TGTGCCAGCAGCTTAGTTCCAGATTTGAACACTGAAGCTTTCTTT,few,TRBV11-1,TRBJ1-1,-